This section outlines one T cell receptor beta chain sequence together with its context. Its cognate antigen is unknown. The germline V gene encodes CDR1 MGHRA and CDR2 YSYEKL. V was pared by 4 bases and J by 0 bases, with 11 bases of the junction left unmatched. CDR3 length: 18 amino acids. The record originates from a study of cytomegalovirus exposure and HLA in healthy donors. Whole-study results and caveats: Published work reported that the classifier diagnosed cytomegalovirus status with high specificity and sensitivity. In a later analysis, at a false discovery rate of 0.05, about 17,000 TCR beta sequences matched HLA alleles. One variant, a missense change in DCLRE1C, was linked in a later analysis to TCR beta V- and J-gene trimming.

PCR employed 60 Vbeta and 13 Jbeta primers. In the source study's methods: The authors later counted 75 million to 90 million unique TCR beta chains, approximately 10 million of them shared. TCRdb's copy holds only in-frame clones and misses some; the assay was immunoSEQ multiplex PCR. For V, J and clone size, that table is used; D and trimming come from the DNA. The data contain roughly 140,000 clones, roughly 74% of them singletons. This receptor was taken from a woman between 18 and 30 years old in good health and CMV-seropositive. The chain couples TRBV4-1 to TRBJ2-7; 11 bases match TRBD2. Sequencing was carried out using PBMCs. The CDR3 protein is CASSPEGLAAPISYEQYF. Here the CDR3 DNA reads TGCGCCAGCAGCCCTGAGGGACTAGCGGCCCCGATCTCCTACGAGCAGTACTTC.